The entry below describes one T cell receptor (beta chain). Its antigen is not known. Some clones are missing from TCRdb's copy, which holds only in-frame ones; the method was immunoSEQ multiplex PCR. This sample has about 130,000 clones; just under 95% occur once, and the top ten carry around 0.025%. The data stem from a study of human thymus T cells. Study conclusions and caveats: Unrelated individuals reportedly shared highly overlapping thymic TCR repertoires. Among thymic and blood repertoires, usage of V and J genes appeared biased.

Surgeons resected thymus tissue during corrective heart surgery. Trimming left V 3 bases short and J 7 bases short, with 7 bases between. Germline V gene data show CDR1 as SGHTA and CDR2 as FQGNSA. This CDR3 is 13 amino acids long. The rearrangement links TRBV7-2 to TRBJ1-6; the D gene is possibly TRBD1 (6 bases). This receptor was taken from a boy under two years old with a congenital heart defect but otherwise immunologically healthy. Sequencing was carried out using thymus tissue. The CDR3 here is CASSLDRNSPLHF. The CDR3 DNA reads TGTGCCAGCAGCTTGGACAGAAATTCACCCCTCCACTTT.